These 23 T cell receptor beta chains were all obtained from the same sample, sequenced in a study of graft-versus-host responses after intestinal transplantation. Their antigens remain unidentified. This table comes from immunoSEQ multiplex PCR, and its TCRdb copy is limited to in-frame clones, with some not included. The sample yields roughly 100,000 clones, roughly 91% seen once. The sample in question was unstimulated CD4+ T cells sorted from spleen or lymph node cells, obtained before transplant. The source of these receptors is a human donor who was the organ donor for an intestinal transplant.

This sequence joins TRBV6-1 and TRBJ2-7, with a weak D call TRBD2 (6 bases). V lost 6 bases and J 1 base, leaving 16 bases between the germline ends. The CDR3 is 15 residues long. Germline V CDR1 and CDR2: MNHNS, SASEGT. The CDR3 bases are TGTGCCAGCAGCGGACGGGGGACCGAATCCTACGAGCAGTACTTC. Translating it yields CASSGRGTESYEQYF.

As for this clone: Relative to the germline gene, one junction end is altered; a read error may explain this. The identical CDR3 is also encoded by other nucleotide sequences in the sample. This chain links TRBV19 with TRBJ1-1; 9 bases match TRBD1. Germline-derived CDR1 and CDR2 are LNHDA and SQIVND (reference sequence). The CDR3 length is 14 residues. The CDR3 region has the DNA TGTGCCAGTAGTCTCGGACAGGGGTACACTGAAGCCTTCTTT. It specifies CASSLGQGYTEAFF.

V and J are TRBV12-5 and TRBJ1-6, with D possibly matching TRBD1 (6 bases). The germline CDR1 and CDR2 sequences are LGHNT and FRNRAP. The CDR3 consists of 15 residues. The V end lost 7 bases, the J end lost 3 bases, and 13 bases lay between the germline ends. CDR3 coding DNA: TGTGCTAGTGCCCCACAGGGTTTCTATAATTCACCCCTCCACTTT. This sequence encodes CASAPQGFYNSPLHF.

CDR3 protein: CASSSNRGFGYTF. The CDR3 bases are TGTGCCAGCAGCTCCAACAGGGGTTTTGGCTACACCTTC. This rearrangement joins TRBV7-6 to TRBJ1-2; 7 positions match TRBD1. After removal of 4 bases from V and 7 bases from J, the junction contained 6 bases not matched to a gene. Germline V gene sequence: CDR1 SGHVS, CDR2 FNYEAQ. The CDR3 has 13 residues.

The chain recombines TRBV7-3 with TRBJ1-2, with TRBD1 matching over 8 bases. The CDR3 covers 15 residues. CDR1 and CDR2 from the germline V gene are SGHTA and FQGTGA. V dropped 5 bases and J dropped 2; count of bases not matched to a gene: 7. The CDR3 region has the DNA TGTGCCAGCAGCAAGACAGGGGATCGGAACTATGGCTACACCTTC. Amino acids: CASSKTGDRNYGYTF.

The chain employs TRBV4-2 and TRBJ1-4, with unresolved D. CDR1 is LGHNA and CDR2 is YNFKEQ in the germline V gene. With 1 base removed from V and 8 bases from J, the gap between germline ends came to 14 bases. The CDR3 totals 15 residues. CDR3 coding DNA: TGTGCCAGCAGCCAAGGGGTTGGTTCGGGGGAAAAACTGTTTTTT. Amino acids: CASSQGVGSGEKLFF.

As regards this clone: At one boundary the junction diverges from the germline segment, which might be a read error. The chain joins TRBV9 to TRBJ2-1, with 9 positions matching TRBD2. Germline V gene lookup returns CDR1 SGDLS and CDR2 YYNGEE. CDR3 length: 11 residues. Here the CDR3 reads CASSVSGGLVF. The CDR3 region has the DNA TGTGCCAGCAGCGTCAGCGGGGGGCTGGTCTTC.

The rearrangement links TRBV7-2 to TRBJ2-2; TRBD1 matches at 8 bases. Losses at the gene ends were 5 bases for V and 3 bases for J; bases not matched to a gene: 8. The CDR3 spans 16 residues. Germline V gene sequence: CDR1 SGHTA, CDR2 FQGNSA. CDR3 sequence reads: CASSQGARAHTGELFF. The DNA for the CDR3 is TGTGCCAGCAGCCAGGGGGCCAGGGCCCACACCGGGGAGCTGTTTTTT.

The genes are TRBV10-3 and TRBJ1-5, with 9 bases lining up with TRBD1. CDR3 length equals 15 residues. Germline V gene data show CDR1 as ENHRY and CDR2 as SYGVKD. V lost 4 bases and J lost 3; bases outside the gene matches: 4. CDR3 in DNA: TGTGCCATCAGTGGCAGGACAGGGGACAATCAGCCCCAGCATTTT. Translating it yields CAISGRTGDNQPQHF.

The chain has TRBV7-3 and TRBJ2-7; the D is unclear. The germline CDR1 and CDR2 sequences are SGHTA and FQGTGA. The CDR3 consists of 15 residues. Trimming took 5 bases from V and 2 from J, leaving 16 bases between them. The DNA of the CDR3 is TGTGCCAGCAGCCCACGTGTGGGCCCGGCCTACGAGCAGTACTTC. Its protein product is CASSPRVGPAYEQYF.

This chain uses TRBV7-3 with TRBJ2-3; D remains ambiguous. The germline gives CDR1 SGHTA, CDR2 FQGTGA. The CDR3 covers 15 residues. Trimming pared 0 bases from V and 5 bases from J, leaving 12 bases between. The CDR3 spells CASSLTLSTVDTQYF. The CDR3, as DNA: TGTGCCAGCAGCTTAACCTTAAGTACTGTAGATACGCAGTATTTT.

The V and J genes are TRBV7-3 and TRBJ2-7; a possible D gene is TRBD2 (5 bases). The germline gives CDR1 SGHTA, CDR2 FQGTGA. This CDR3 contains 16 residues. Trimming stripped 4 bases from V and 0 bases from J, with 16 bases between. In DNA form, the CDR3 reads TGTGCCAGCAGCTCACATCAGCTTAGCGCCTCCTACGAGCAGTACTTC. Translating it yields CASSSHQLSASYEQYF.

Notes on this clone: The junction does not match germline at one end; this may be a read error. The chain employs TRBV10-3 and TRBJ2-1, with TRBD2 matching over 10 bases. The germline gives CDR1 ENHRY, CDR2 SYGVKD. The CDR3 totals 16 residues. DNA of the CDR3: TGTGCCATAAGTGACGTCGCCGGGACTAGCGCCAATGAGCAGTTCTTC. It translates to CAISDVAGTSANEQFF.

This chain joins TRBV10-3 and TRBJ1-2, with unresolved D. V was trimmed by 4 bases and J by 5 bases, leaving 14 bases between them. Germline V gene data show CDR1 as ENHRY and CDR2 as SYGVKD. The length of the CDR3 is 14 residues. For the CDR3, the DNA is TGTGCCATCAGTGCCGGGCCGGAGGCTTATGGCTACACCTTC. Protein: CAISAGPEAYGYTF.

With respect to this clone: Germline and junction disagree at one end, which may indicate a read error. Other nucleotide sequences in the sample specify the same CDR3. V is TRBV4-2 and J is TRBJ2-3, with a weak D call TRBD2 (5 bases). CDR1 and CDR2 (germline): LGHNA, YNFKEQ. The length of the CDR3 is 16 residues. For the CDR3, the DNA is TGTGCCAGCAGCCAAGAGTGGAGTCCTAGCACGGATACGCAGTATTTT. It yields the protein CASSQEWSPSTDTQYF.

The V call is TRBV7-2, the J call TRBJ2-1, with 11 bases fitting TRBD2. The V segment lost 1 base and the J segment 6 bases; nucleotides outside the gene matches: 5. This CDR3 has 16 amino acids. The germline CDR1 and CDR2 sequences are SGHTA and FQGNSA. CDR3 nucleotides: TGTGCCAGCAGCTTAGAACTAGCGGGGGCCTCCAATGAGCAGTTCTTC. This codes for CASSLELAGASNEQFF.

The J gene is TRBJ2-7, the V gene TRBV6-4; the D is unclear. V shed 4 bases and J shed 5 bases, with 12 bases lying between them. The V gene's germline CDR1 is MRHNA and CDR2 SNTAGT. The CDR3 totals 13 residues. The CDR3 DNA is TGTGCCAGCAGTGGGCTCCCTGGCCACGAGCAGTACTTC. Its translation is CASSGLPGHEQYF.

The CDR3 bases are TGTGCCAGCAGCCAAGATGGCGTTACCCTCCCCCGGGAGCCCCAGCATTTT. Amino acid sequence: CASSQDGVTLPREPQHF. V and J are TRBV4-2 and TRBJ1-5; D remains ambiguous. This CDR3 is built from 17 residues. V lost 0 bases, J lost 8 bases, and 20 bases lay in between. In germline, CDR1 is LGHNA, CDR2 YNFKEQ.

The J gene is TRBJ1-1, the V gene TRBV27; 8 bases fit TRBD1. CDR1 is MNHEY and CDR2 is SMNVEV in the germline V gene (reference sequence). V lost 5 bases, J lost 3 bases, and 5 bases stayed unmatched. The CDR3 sequence is 14 residues long. CDR3 nucleotide sequence: TGTGCCAGCAGTCCCCGGACAGGGTACACTGAAGCTTTCTTT. Its protein product is CASSPRTGYTEAFF.

This chain joins TRBV6-5 and TRBJ2-2; D might be TRBD1 (6 bases). Trimming took off 6 bases at V and 5 bases at J, with 16 bases between the two ends. Germline assignment: CDR1 MNHEY and CDR2 SVGAGI. The CDR3 spans 15 residues. The CDR3 loop is CASRPRGIGTGELFF. CDR3 nucleotides: TGTGCCAGCAGGCCCAGGGGTATAGGGACCGGGGAGCTGTTTTTT.

J is TRBJ1-5 and V is TRBV12-2. TRBV12-2 is annotated as a pseudogene. CDR3 length equals 16 residues. This chain's CDR3 is CASRSRTMEVCQPQHF. The CDR3 DNA reads TGTGCAAGTCGCTCACGGACGATGGAGGTCTGTCAGCCCCAGCATTTT.

This clone has just one count. This chain joins TRBV5-1 and TRBJ2-1; 10 bases fit TRBD1. This CDR3 comprises 13 residues. The ends lost 7 bases at V and 4 bases at J; junction bases unmatched: 2. Germline V gene data show CDR1 as SGHRS and CDR2 as YFSETQ. CDR3 region: CASRQGAYNEQFF. The CDR3 bases are TGCGCCAGCCGACAGGGGGCTTACAATGAGCAGTTCTTC.

The V and J genes are TRBV4-1 and TRBJ2-6, with 9 bases lining up with TRBD1. CDR1 is MGHRA and CDR2 is YSYEKL in the germline V gene. Trimming cost V 3 bases and J 0 bases; bases outside gene matches: 6. This CDR3 comprises 18 residues. The CDR3 loop is CASSHAGTGSSGANVLTF. In DNA, the CDR3 is TGCGCCAGCAGCCATGCGGGGACAGGGTCCTCTGGGGCCAACGTCCTGACTTTC.